This T cell receptor (beta chain) was identified during a study of blood T cells in healthy people across ages. General observations from the study: While age rose, TCR beta diversity per million T cells dropped in a roughly linear way.

This clonotype came up once. Its antigen is not known. A clone one base away is much larger, so this may be a read error. Combining a sample-barcoded 5' primer with a J-beta primer mix, a second PCR ran for roughly 6 to 12 cycles. A tag from a template-switch adaptor with 12 random nucleotides marked each cDNA molecule. TCRdb ran MiXCR on the 5' RACE reads and lists one entry per CDR3 protein. Of around 970,000 distinct CDR3 sequences listed, around 54% are singletons. Donors ranged from about 6 to 95 years old and were healthy Caucasians in Russia. The CDR3 spans 16 residues. This receptor was taken from a woman aged 55-70 years in good health. The V gene is TRBV12-3 or TRBV12-4, the J gene TRBJ2-3; 7 positions match TRBD2. Sequencing was carried out using blood. The chain's CDR3 is CASRYGAGISTDMQYF. DNA for the CDR3: TGTGCCAGCAGGTACGGAGCGGGAATAAGCACAGATATGCAGTATTTT.